This TCR beta chain derives from a study of blood T cells in healthy people across ages. The CDR3 is made up of 15 amino acids. The germline gives CDR1 MNHNS, CDR2 SASEGT. Trimming stripped 4 bases from V and 0 bases from J, with 12 bases between. Healthy Russian Caucasian donors spanned ages about 6 to 95 years. It was with a sample-barcoded 5' primer and a J-beta primer mix that a second PCR of roughly 7 to 12 cycles was run. Every molecule of cDNA carried a tag from a template-switch adaptor with 12 random nucleotides. From the 5' RACE reads, TCRdb called clonotypes with MiXCR, one entry per CDR3 protein. The table shows fewer than 800,000 distinct CDR3 sequences, with around 48% occurring only once. Details on this clonotype: Its specificity is not known.

Study observations and caveats: Across the age range, TCR beta diversity per million T cells fell in a roughly linear way.

Sequencing was carried out using blood. The rearrangement links TRBV6-1 to TRBJ1-1; D is unresolved. This sequence originates from an older woman in good health. CDR3 in amino acids: CASSVADGLNTEAFF. CDR3 DNA: TGTGCCAGCAGTGTTGCGGACGGCTTGAACACTGAAGCTTTCTTT.